This T cell receptor (beta chain) appears in the sequencing data of a study of cytomegalovirus exposure and HLA in healthy donors. In regard to this clone: Its antigen is unknown.

Both 60 Vbeta primers and 13 Jbeta primers went into the PCR. The data were produced by immunoSEQ multiplex PCR, yet TCRdb's version contains in-frame clones alone and is incomplete. The repertoire has about 180,000 clones, 75% to 90% of them found once; the top ten carry 6% to 7.5%. Study-wide results and limits: CMV serostatus stood as the only immune exposure information on hand. Rarity held for most TCR sequences, but there were some public TCRs that occurred in many donors.

V was shortened by 3 bases and J by 2 bases, with 11 bases between the two germline ends. The CDR3 sequence is 15 residues long. Looked up from germline, CDR1 is MNHEY and CDR2 is SMNVEV (reference sequence). The TCR was taken from a man younger than 45 in good health and CMV-seropositive. This sequence joins TRBV27 and TRBJ2-1, with a possible D match to TRBD1 (6 bases). The sequenced material came from PBMCs. The CDR3 DNA follows: TGTGCCAGCAGTTTCGCAGGGGATGCCTACAATGAGCAGTTCTTC. Its translation: CASSFAGDAYNEQFF.